Listed here are 20 T cell receptor beta chains from one sample, sequenced in a study of Ad26.COV2.S vaccination and SARS-CoV-2 variants. Here immunoSEQ multiplex PCR was the method, and the copy in TCRdb shows in-frame clones only, minus some. The profile shows around 100,000 clones, around 80% of them singletons. The sequencing here drew on peripheral blood, taken after recovery from COVID-19. These receptor sequences come from a human donor who had recovered from COVID-19.

The chain uses TRBV6-5 and TRBJ1-1; D gene uncertain. V was clipped by 2 bases and J by 0 bases, with 7 bases between them. This CDR3 has 14 amino acids. Germline CDR1 is MNHEY and CDR2 is SVGAGI. The CDR3 DNA follows: TGTGCCAGCAGTTACGGACGGATGAACACTGAAGCTTTCTTT. Translation: CASSYGRMNTEAFF.

Here the CDR3 DNA reads TGTGCCACCAGACTGTATGGCTACACCTTC. Translated, it gives CATRLYGYTF. The chain is built from TRBV6-5 and TRBJ1-2; D remains ambiguous. The V gene's germline CDR1 is MNHEY and CDR2 SVGAGI. Trimming pared 10 bases from V and 5 bases from J, leaving 8 bases between. The CDR3 is made up of 10 amino acids.

This chain joins TRBV5-1 and TRBJ2-1, with 7 bases aligning to TRBD2. Trimming removed 0 bases from V and 1 base from J; junction bases left unmatched: 1. This CDR3 has 15 amino acids. Germline CDR1 SGHRS, CDR2 YFSETQ. CDR3 nucleotide sequence: TGCGCCAGCAGCTTGGGACTAGCTTCCTACAATGAGCAGTTCTTC. It yields the protein CASSLGLASYNEQFF.

This chain's CDR3 is CASSLGVLDGNTIYF. In DNA form, the CDR3 reads TGTGCCAGCAGTTTAGGGGTCTTGGATGGAAACACCATATATTTT. This chain links TRBV28 with TRBJ1-3; no definite D call. CDR3 length equals 15 residues. Germline values: CDR1 MDHEN, CDR2 SYDVKM. V lost 2 bases and J lost 3, with 11 bases in between.

The chain links TRBV28 to TRBJ1-5; 8 positions agree with TRBD1. The V and J ends lost 4 bases and 4 bases, in that order; junction bases with no gene match: 12. CDR3 length equals 17 residues. Germline loops: CDR1 MDHEN, CDR2 SYDVKM. The CDR3 DNA sequence: TGTGCCAGCAGTTCCACCACAGGGGGTGGATGGAATCAGCCCCAGCATTTT. Amino acids: CASSSTTGGGWNQPQHF.

The V and J genes are TRBV9 and TRBJ2-1; TRBD1 or TRBD2 may be the D gene (6 bases each). This CDR3 has 16 amino acids. Trimming shortened V by 0 bases and J by 3 bases, and 13 bases separated the two germline ends. Germline V gene data show CDR1 as SGDLS and CDR2 as YYNGEE. CDR3: CASSVDKGGYYNEQFF. CDR3 DNA: TGTGCCAGCAGCGTAGATAAGGGGGGCTACTACAATGAGCAGTTCTTC. Full variable domain (missing parts from reference TRBV9 and TRBJ2-1): DSGVTQTPKHLITATGQRVTLRCSPRSGDLSVYWYQQSLDQGLQFLIQYYNGEERAKGNILERFSAQQFPDLHSELNLSSLELGDSALYFCASSVDKGGYYNEQFFGPGTRLTVL.

This chain links TRBV29-1 with TRBJ2-7; 10 nucleotides agree with TRBD1. Germline V CDR1 and CDR2: SQVTM, ANQGSEA. The CDR3 totals 14 residues. V was pared by 2 bases and J by 6 bases, with 7 bases of the junction left unmatched. CDR3 protein: CSVEIGTGAFEQYF. CDR3 coding DNA: TGCAGCGTTGAAATCGGGACAGGGGCTTTCGAGCAGTACTTC.

The chain has TRBV30 and TRBJ1-1, with TRBD1 as a possible D gene (5 bases). The germline gives CDR1 GTSNPN, CDR2 SVGIG (reference sequence). V was clipped by 5 bases and J by 1 base, with 11 bases between them. The CDR3 contains 13 residues. The CDR3 loop reads CAWDSGGNTEAFF. The CDR3 DNA reads as TGTGCCTGGGACAGTGGGGGGAACACTGAAGCTTTCTTT.

The gene calls are TRBV6-5 and TRBJ1-1; D is unclear. The V end lost 6 bases, the J end lost 1 base, and 6 bases lay between the germline ends. Germline V gene sequence: CDR1 MNHEY, CDR2 SVGAGI. This CDR3 contains 12 residues. CDR3 protein: CASRVANTEAFF. As DNA, the CDR3 is TGTGCCAGCAGGGTCGCGAACACTGAAGCTTTCTTT.

This clone was observed a few times. The CDR3 is CSVDSLGGKLFF. The CDR3 DNA reads as TGCAGCGTTGATAGCCTTGGAGGAAAACTGTTTTTT. The chain couples TRBV29-1 to TRBJ1-4; D ambiguous. Trimming removed 3 bases from V and 10 bases from J, with 12 bases in between. This CDR3 is built from 12 residues. The V gene's germline CDR1 is SQVTM and CDR2 ANQGSEA.

This clone appeared a few times. The chain carries TRBV3-1 (or the pseudogene TRBV3-2) and TRBJ2-4, with TRBD1 as a possible D gene (5 bases). Trimming stripped 4 bases from V and 7 bases from J, with 17 bases between. The germline gives CDR1 LGHDT, CDR2 YNNKEL (reference sequence). CDR3 size: 15 residues. In DNA, the CDR3 is TGTGCCAGCAGCCTCCGGTGGGGCCCCGGCAACATTCAGTACTTC. This gives the protein CASSLRWGPGNIQYF.

Here the CDR3 reads CASSLTGGSYNEQFF. In nucleotides, the CDR3 is TGTGCCAGCAGCTTAACAGGGGGCTCCTACAATGAGCAGTTCTTC. This chain joins TRBV7-7 and TRBJ2-1, with 8 positions matching TRBD1. CDR1 is SSHAT and CDR2 is FNYEAQ in the germline V gene (reference sequence). Trimming took 2 bases from V and 0 from J; bases not matched to a gene: 0. CDR3 length equals 15 residues.

This chain links TRBV28 with TRBJ2-3; D ambiguous. Trimming took off 7 bases at V and 1 base at J, with 9 bases between the two ends. The CDR3 runs 13 residues. Germline assignment: CDR1 MDHEN and CDR2 SYDVKM. CDR3 protein: CASTFSGTDTQYF. The CDR3 coding sequence is TGTGCCAGCACCTTTTCAGGCACAGATACGCAGTATTTT.

This chain uses TRBV2 with TRBJ2-5, with a possible D match to TRBD2 (5 bases). Trimming cost V 8 bases and J 2 bases, with 15 bases left between them. The CDR3 extends over 14 amino acids. Germline CDR1 reads SNHLY; CDR2 reads FYNNEI. CDR3 DNA: TGTGCCAGCTCGGGTATAGCGCCGCAAGAGACCCAGTACTTC. Protein product: CASSGIAPQETQYF.

CDR3 in amino acids: CASSPLRRSSYEQYF. DNA for the CDR3: TGTGCCAGCAGCCCCCTCAGGCGGAGCTCCTACGAGCAGTACTTC. This rearrangement joins TRBV3-1 (or the pseudogene TRBV3-2) to TRBJ2-7; D gene uncertain. Germline V lookup: CDR1 LGHDT, CDR2 YNNKEL (reference sequence). This CDR3 spans 15 amino acids. The V end was cut by 4 bases, the J end by 0 bases, with 13 bases between.

The chain joins TRBV2 to TRBJ1-2; D might be TRBD1 (6 bases). Germline values: CDR1 SNHLY, CDR2 FYNNEI. This CDR3 contains 14 residues. V lost 4 bases and J 5 bases, leaving 14 bases between the germline ends. CDR3 nucleotide sequence: TGTGCCAGCAGTGTACAGGGTCAGGAATATGGCTACACCTTC. It translates to CASSVQGQEYGYTF. Full variable domain (remainder filled in from reference TRBV2 and TRBJ1-2): EPEVTQTPSHQVTQMGQEVILRCVPISNHLYFYWYRQILGQKVEFLVSFYNNEISEKSEIFDDQFSVERPDGSNFTLKIRSTKLEDSAMYFCASSVQGQEYGYTFGSGTRLTVV.

The chain couples TRBV7-9 to TRBJ1-2; D uncertain. Germline V lookup: CDR1 SEHNR, CDR2 FQNEAQ (reference sequence). The V and J ends lost 1 base and 1 base respectively, with 7 bases between them. The CDR3 consists of 14 residues. This chain's CDR3 is CASSLGDRNYGYTF. In DNA, the CDR3 is TGTGCCAGCAGCTTAGGGGATCGTAACTATGGCTACACCTTC.

V is TRBV10-2 and J is TRBJ2-3; TRBD2 agrees at 10 bases. Germline lookup yields CDR1 WSHSY and CDR2 SAAADI. V dropped 0 bases and J dropped 5; count of bases not matched to a gene: 8. The CDR3 totals 17 residues. The CDR3 reads CASSESGSGGARDTQYF. Written as DNA, the CDR3 is TGCGCCAGCAGTGAGTCGGGGAGCGGGGGGGCGAGAGATACGCAGTATTTT.

This sequence joins TRBV6-1 and TRBJ1-4; D remains unclear. Germline CDR1 MNHNS, CDR2 SASEGT. Trimming pared 3 bases from V and 3 bases from J, leaving 11 bases between. CDR3 size: 15 residues. The CDR3 is CASSDAQHPNEKLFF. The CDR3 DNA reads TGTGCCAGCAGTGATGCCCAGCACCCTAATGAAAAACTGTTTTTT.

In this sample, this clone turned up a few times. The V call is TRBV4-1, the J call TRBJ1-6, with no clear D. The V and J ends lost 0 bases and 6 bases respectively, with 6 bases between them. Germline V gene lookup returns CDR1 MGHRA and CDR2 YSYEKL. The CDR3 consists of 14 residues. The chain's CDR3 is CASSQEFSNSPLHF. In DNA form, the CDR3 reads TGCGCCAGCAGCCAAGAGTTCAGTAATTCACCCCTCCACTTT.